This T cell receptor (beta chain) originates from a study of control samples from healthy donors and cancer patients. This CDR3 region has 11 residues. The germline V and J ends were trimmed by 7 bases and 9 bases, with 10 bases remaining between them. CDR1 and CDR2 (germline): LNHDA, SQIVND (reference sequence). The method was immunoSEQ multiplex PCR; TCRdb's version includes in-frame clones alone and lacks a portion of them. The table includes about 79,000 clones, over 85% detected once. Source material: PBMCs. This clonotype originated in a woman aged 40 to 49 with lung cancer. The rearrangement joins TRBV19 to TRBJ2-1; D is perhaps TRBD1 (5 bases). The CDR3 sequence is CASTRGSEQFF. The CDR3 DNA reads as TGTGCCAGTACAAGGGGTAGTGAGCAGTTCTTC.